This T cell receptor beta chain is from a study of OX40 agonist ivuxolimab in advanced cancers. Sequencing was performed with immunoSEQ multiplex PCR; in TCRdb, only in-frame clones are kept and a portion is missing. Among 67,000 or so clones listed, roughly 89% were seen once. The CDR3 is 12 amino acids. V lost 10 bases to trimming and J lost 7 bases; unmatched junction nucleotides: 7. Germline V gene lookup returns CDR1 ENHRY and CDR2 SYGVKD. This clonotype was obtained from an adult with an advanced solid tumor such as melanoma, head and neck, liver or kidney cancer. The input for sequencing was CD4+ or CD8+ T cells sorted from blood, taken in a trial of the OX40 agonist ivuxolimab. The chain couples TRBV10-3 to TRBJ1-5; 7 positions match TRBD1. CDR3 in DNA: TGTGCCACTAAACAGGGGAGACAGCCCCAGCATTTT. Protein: CATKQGRQPQHF.